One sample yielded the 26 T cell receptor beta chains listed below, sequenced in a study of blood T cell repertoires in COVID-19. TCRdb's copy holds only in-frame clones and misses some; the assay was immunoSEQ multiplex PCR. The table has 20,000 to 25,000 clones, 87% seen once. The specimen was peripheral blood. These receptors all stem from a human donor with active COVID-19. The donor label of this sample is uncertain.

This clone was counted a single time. CDR3 sequence: CASSFPDRDEYF. For the CDR3, the DNA is TGTGCCAGCAGCTTCCCCGACAGGGATGAGTACTTC. The chain couples TRBV5-8 to TRBJ2-4; 7 positions agree with TRBD1. Germline V gene lookup returns CDR1 SGHTS and CDR2 YDEGEE. CDR3 length: 12 amino acids. The V segment lost 2 bases and the J segment 14 bases; nucleotides outside the gene matches: 7.

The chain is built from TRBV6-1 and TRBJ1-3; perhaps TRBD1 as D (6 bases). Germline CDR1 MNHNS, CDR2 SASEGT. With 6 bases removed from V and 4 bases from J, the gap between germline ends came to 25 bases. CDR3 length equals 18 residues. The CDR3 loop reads CASREFHFLDSSGNTIYF. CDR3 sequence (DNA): TGTGCCAGCAGAGAATTTCATTTCTTGGACAGTTCGGGAAACACCATATATTTT.

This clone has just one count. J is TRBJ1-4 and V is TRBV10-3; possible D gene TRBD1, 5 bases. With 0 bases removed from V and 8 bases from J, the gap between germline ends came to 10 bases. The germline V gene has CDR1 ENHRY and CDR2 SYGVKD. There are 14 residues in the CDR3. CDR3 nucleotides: TGTGCCATCAGTGAGTCGCAGGGTAACGAAAAACTGTTTTTT. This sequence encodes CAISESQGNEKLFF.

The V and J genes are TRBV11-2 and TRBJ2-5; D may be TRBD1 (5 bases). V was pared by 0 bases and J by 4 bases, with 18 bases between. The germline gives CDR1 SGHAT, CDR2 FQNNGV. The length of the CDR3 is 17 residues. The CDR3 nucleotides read TGTGCCAGCAGCTTAGATGTGGGGCCGCCAAGGGCAGAGACCCAGTACTTC. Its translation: CASSLDVGPPRAETQYF.

CDR3 in amino acids: CASSYSYSRDSNTEAFF. For the CDR3, the DNA is TGTGCCAGCAGTTATAGCTATAGTAGGGACAGCAACACTGAAGCTTTCTTT. This chain connects TRBV6-2 or TRBV6-3 to TRBJ1-1, with 7 bases lining up with TRBD1. The CDR3 extends over 17 amino acids. Trimming at V came to 3 bases and at J to 2 bases, leaving 12 bases not matched to a gene. From germline, CDR1 is MNHEY and CDR2 SVGEGT.

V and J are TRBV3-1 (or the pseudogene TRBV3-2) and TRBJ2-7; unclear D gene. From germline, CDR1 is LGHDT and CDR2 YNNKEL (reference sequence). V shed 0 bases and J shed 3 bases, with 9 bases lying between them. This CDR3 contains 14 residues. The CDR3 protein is CASSQDPSGYEQYF. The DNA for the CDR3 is TGTGCCAGCAGCCAAGATCCCTCCGGCTACGAGCAGTACTTC.

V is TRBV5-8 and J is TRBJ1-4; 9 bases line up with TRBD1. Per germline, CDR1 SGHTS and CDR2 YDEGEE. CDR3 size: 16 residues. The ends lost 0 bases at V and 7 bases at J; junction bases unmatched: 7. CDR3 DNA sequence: TGTGCCAGCAGCTTGGGAACGACAGGGGGAGTTGAAAAACTGTTTTTT. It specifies CASSLGTTGGVEKLFF.

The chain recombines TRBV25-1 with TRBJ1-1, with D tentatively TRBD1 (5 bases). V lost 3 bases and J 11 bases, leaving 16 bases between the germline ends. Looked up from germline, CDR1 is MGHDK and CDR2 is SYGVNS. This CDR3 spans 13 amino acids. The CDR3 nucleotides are TGTGCCAGCAGTGAGGGACTGCTCTTAAGGGCTTTCTTT. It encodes CASSEGLLLRAFF.

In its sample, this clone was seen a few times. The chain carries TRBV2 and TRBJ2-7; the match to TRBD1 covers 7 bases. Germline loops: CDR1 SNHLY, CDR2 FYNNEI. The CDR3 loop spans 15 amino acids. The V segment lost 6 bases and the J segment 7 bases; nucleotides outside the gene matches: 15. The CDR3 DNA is TGTGCCAGCAGCCGGGACAGACATACGATGGCGGAGCAGTACTTC. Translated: CASSRDRHTMAEQYF.

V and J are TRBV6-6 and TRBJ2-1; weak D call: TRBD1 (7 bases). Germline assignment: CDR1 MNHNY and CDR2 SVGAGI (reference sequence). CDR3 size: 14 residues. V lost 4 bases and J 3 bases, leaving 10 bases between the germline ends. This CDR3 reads CASSSQGGYNEQFF. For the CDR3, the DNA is TGTGCCAGCAGTTCGCAGGGGGGCTACAATGAGCAGTTCTTC.

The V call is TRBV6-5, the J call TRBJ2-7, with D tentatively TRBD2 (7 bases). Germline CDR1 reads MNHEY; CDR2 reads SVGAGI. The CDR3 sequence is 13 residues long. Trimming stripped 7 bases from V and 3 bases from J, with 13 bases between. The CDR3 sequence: CASIGRGLYEQYF. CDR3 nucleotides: TGTGCCAGCATCGGGCGGGGGCTCTACGAGCAGTACTTC.

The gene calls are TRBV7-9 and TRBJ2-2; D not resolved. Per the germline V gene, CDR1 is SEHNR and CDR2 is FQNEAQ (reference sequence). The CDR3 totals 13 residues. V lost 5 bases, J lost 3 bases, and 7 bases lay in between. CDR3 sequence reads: CASSLQDTGELFF. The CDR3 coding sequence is TGTGCCAGCAGCCTTCAGGACACCGGGGAGCTGTTTTTT. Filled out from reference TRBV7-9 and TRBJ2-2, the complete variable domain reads DTGVSQNPRHKITKRGQNVTFRCDPISEHNRLYWYRQTLGQGPEFLTYFQNEAQLEKSRLLSDRFSAERPKGSFSTLEIQRTEQGDSAMYLCASSLQDTGELFFGEGSRLTVL.

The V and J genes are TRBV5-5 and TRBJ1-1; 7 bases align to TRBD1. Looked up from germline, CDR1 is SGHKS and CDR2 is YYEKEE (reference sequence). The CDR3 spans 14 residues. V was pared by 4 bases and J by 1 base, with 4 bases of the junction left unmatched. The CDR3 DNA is TGTGCCAGCAGCAGGGGGCAGCCGAACACTGAAGCTTTCTTT. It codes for CASSRGQPNTEAFF.

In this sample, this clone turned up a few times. The CDR3 nucleotides are TGCGCCAGCAGCCAAGTAACAGGGGGATTATACGAGCAGTACTTC. It specifies CASSQVTGGLYEQYF. The V gene is TRBV4-1, the J gene TRBJ2-7; TRBD1 matches 8 bases. This CDR3 is built from 15 residues. After removal of 1 base from V and 4 bases from J, the junction contained 6 bases not matched to a gene. CDR1 MGHRA and CDR2 YSYEKL come from the germline V gene.

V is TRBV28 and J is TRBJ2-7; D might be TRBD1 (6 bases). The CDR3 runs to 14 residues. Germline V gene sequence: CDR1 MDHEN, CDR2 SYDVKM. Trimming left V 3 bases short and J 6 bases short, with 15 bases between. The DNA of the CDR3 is TGTGCCAGCAGTTTGCGAGGGGGATTTTTCGAGCAGTACTTC. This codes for CASSLRGGFFEQYF.

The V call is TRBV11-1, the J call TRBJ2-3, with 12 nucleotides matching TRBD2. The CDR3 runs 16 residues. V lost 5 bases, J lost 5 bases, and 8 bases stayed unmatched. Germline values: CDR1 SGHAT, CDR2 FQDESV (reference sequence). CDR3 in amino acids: CASSARASGRVDTQYF. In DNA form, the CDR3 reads TGTGCCAGCAGCGCAAGGGCTAGCGGGAGGGTAGATACGCAGTATTTT.

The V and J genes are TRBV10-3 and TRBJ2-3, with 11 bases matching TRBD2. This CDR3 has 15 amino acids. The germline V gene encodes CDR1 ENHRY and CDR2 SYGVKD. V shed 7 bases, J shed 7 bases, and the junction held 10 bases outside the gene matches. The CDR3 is CAIKGTSGLVYTQYF. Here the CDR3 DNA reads TGTGCCATCAAAGGGACTAGCGGTCTAGTGTATACGCAGTATTTT.

CDR3 DNA sequence: TGTGCCAGCAGTGCTAACCGGGGAGGGTACAATGAGCAGTTCTTC. Protein: CASSANRGGYNEQFF. The rearrangement uses TRBV28 and TRBJ2-1; 7 bases match TRBD2. The V segment lost 5 bases and the J segment 4 bases; nucleotides outside the gene matches: 8. CDR3 length: 15 residues. Germline-derived CDR1 and CDR2 are MDHEN and SYDVKM.

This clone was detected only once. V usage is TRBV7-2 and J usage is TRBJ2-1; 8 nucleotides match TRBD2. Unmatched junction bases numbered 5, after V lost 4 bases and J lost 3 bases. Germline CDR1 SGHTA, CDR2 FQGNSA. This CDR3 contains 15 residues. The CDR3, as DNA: TGTGCCAGCAGCTCTCCGGGACTAGTCTACAATGAGCAGTTCTTC. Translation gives CASSSPGLVYNEQFF.

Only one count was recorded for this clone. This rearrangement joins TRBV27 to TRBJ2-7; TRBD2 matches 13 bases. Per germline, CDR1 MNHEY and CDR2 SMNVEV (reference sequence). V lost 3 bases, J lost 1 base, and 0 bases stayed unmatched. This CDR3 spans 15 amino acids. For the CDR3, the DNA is TGTGCCAGCAGTTTGACTAGCGGGAGGTCCTACGAGCAGTACTTC. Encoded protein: CASSLTSGRSYEQYF.

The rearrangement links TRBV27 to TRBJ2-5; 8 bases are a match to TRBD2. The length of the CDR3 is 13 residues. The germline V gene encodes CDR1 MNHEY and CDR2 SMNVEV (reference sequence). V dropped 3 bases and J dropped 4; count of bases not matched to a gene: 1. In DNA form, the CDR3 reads TGTGCCAGCAGTTTTCTAGCGGGAGAGACCCAGTACTTC. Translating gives CASSFLAGETQYF.

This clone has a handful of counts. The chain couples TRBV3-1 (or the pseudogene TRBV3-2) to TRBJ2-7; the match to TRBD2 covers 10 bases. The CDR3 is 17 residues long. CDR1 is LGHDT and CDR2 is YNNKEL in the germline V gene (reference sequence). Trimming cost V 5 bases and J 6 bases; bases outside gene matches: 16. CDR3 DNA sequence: TGTGCCAGCAGCACCCTCCCGTGGTCTAGCGGGAGTTCCGAGCAGTACTTC. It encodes CASSTLPWSSGSSEQYF.

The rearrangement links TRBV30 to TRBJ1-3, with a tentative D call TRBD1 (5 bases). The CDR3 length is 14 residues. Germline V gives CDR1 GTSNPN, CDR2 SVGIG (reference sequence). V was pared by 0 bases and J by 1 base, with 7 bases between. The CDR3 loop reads CAWSVKGSGNTIYF. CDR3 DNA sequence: TGTGCCTGGAGTGTAAAGGGGTCTGGAAACACCATATATTTT.

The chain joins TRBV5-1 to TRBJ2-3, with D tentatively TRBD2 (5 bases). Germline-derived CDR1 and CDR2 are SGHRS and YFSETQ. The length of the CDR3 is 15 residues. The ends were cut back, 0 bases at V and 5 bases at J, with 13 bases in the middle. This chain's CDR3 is CASSLGLAALDTQYF. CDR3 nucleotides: TGCGCCAGCAGCTTGGGGCTAGCAGCCCTAGATACGCAGTATTTT.

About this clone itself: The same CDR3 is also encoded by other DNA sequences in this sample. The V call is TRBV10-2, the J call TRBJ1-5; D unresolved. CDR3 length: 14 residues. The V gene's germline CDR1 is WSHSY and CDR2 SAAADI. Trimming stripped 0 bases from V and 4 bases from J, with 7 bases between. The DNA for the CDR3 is TGCGCCAGCAGTGAGTCGGGAGTTAATCAGCCCCAGCATTTT. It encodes CASSESGVNQPQHF.

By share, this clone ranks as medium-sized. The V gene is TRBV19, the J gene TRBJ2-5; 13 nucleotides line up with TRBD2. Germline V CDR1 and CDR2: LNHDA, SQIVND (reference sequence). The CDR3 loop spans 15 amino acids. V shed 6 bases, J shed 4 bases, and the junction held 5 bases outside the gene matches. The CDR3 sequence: CASRRGLAGAETQYF. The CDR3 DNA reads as TGTGCCAGTAGACGAGGACTAGCGGGAGCAGAGACCCAGTACTTC.